Sequencing of this T cell receptor beta chain was carried out in a study of identical twins. Notes on the study in general: The authors drew conclusions from cross-sectional statistical analysis rather than following the same donors. The study found weaker excess twin sharing in beta out-of-frame sequences.

This CDR3 region has 13 residues. As for this clonotype: The antigen remains undetermined.

MiXCR, applied by TCRdb to the 5' RACE reads, yields one record per CDR3 protein. The sample lists around 680,000 distinct CDR3 sequences, more than 6.5% occurring once. This sample also belongs to another study, concerning yellow fever vaccine responses in identical twins.

The rearrangement joins TRBV21-1 to TRBJ1-6. TRBV21-1 is classified as a pseudogene. This TCR came from a woman aged 18 to 35 in good health. Sequences were obtained from PBMCs. The CDR3 loop is CASSKAVNSPLHF. The CDR3 DNA sequence: TGTGCCAGCAGCAAAGCAGTGAATTCACCCCTCCACTTT.